This TCR beta chain was captured in a study of T cells after posttransplantation cyclophosphamide. Profiling relied on immunoSEQ multiplex PCR, and the TCRdb table lists in-frame clones only, not all of them. This sample includes under 40,000 clones with no singletons; its ten biggest clones take up 6.7%. Broader study findings: Donor CD8+ memory clones often dominated recipient blood repertoires at later times. Tissue-infiltrating T cells from skin or gut overlapped little with blood T cells.

This related bone marrow graft donor gave peripheral blood on the day of marrow donation. V dropped 5 bases and J dropped 4; count of bases not matched to a gene: 10. CDR1 and CDR2 from the germline V gene are LNHDA and SQIVND (reference sequence). The length of the CDR3 is 15 residues. This clone came up many times. What it recognizes is unknown. The sequence came from a woman in her fifties or sixties in good health and a related stem cell transplant donor. The genes are TRBV19 and TRBJ2-7, with 8 bases that match TRBD1. Source material: PBMCs. The CDR3 region is CASSVPGTGSYEQYF. For the CDR3, the DNA is TGTGCCAGTAGTGTTCCCGGGACAGGATCTTACGAGCAGTACTTC.